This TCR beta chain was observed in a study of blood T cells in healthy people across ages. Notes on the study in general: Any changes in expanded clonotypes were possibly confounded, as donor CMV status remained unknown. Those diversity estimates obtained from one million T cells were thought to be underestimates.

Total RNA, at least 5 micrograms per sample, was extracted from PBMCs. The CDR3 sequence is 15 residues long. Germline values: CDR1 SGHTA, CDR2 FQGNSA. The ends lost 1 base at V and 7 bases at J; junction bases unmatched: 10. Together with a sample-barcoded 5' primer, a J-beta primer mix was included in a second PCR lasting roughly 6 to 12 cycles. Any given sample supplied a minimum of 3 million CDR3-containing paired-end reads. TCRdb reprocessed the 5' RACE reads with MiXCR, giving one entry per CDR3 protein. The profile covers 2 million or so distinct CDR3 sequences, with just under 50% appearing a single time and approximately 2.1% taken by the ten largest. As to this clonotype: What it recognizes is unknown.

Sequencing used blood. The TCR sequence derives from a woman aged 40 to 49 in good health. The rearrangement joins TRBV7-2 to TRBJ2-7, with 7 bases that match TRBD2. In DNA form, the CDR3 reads TGTGCCAGCAGCTTAGTGACTAGCACGGCCAATGAGCAGTACTTC. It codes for CASSLVTSTANEQYF.